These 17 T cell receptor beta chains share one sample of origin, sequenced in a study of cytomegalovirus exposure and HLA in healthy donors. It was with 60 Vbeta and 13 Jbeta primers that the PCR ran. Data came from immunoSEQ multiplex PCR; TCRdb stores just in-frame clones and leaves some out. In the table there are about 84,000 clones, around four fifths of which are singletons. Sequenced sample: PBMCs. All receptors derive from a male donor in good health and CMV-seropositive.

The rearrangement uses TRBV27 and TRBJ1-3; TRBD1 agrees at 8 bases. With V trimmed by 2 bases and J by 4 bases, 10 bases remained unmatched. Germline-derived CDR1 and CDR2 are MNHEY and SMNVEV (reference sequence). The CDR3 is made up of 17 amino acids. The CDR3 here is CASSLKPQGAFGNTIYF. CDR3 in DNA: TGTGCCAGCAGTTTAAAACCGCAGGGGGCTTTCGGAAACACCATATATTTT.

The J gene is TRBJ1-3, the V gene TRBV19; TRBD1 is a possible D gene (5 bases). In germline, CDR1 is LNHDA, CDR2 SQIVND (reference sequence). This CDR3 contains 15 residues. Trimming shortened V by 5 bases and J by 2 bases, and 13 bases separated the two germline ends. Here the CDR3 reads CASSPWGRTGNTIYF. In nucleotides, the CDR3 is TGTGCCAGTAGTCCTTGGGGGAGGACTGGAAACACCATATATTTT.

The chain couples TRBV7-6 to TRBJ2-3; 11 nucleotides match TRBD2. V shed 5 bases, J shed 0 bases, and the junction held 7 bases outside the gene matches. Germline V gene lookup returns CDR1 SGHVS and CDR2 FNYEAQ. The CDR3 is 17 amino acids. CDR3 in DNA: TGTGCCAGCAGCACTAGCGGGGGACTTTCTAGCACAGATACGCAGTATTTT. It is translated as CASSTSGGLSSTDTQYF.

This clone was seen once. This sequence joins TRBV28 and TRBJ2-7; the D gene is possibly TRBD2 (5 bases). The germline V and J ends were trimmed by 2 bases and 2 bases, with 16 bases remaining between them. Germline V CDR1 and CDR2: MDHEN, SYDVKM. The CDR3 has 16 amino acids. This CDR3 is CASSLISRTETYEQYF. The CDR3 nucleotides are TGTGCCAGCAGTTTAATTTCTAGGACTGAGACCTACGAGCAGTACTTC.

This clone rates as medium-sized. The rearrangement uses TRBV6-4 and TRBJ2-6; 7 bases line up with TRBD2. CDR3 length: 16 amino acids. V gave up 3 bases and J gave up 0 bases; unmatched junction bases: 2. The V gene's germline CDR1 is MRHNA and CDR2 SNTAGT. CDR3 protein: CASSEAGSSGANVLTF. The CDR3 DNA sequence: TGTGCCAGCAGTGAAGCGGGGAGCTCTGGGGCCAACGTCCTGACTTTC.

CDR3 protein: CASSYSTRGGDTQYF. In DNA, the CDR3 is TGTGCCAGCAGTTACTCGACTAGGGGGGGAGATACGCAGTATTTT. This chain links TRBV6-5 with TRBJ2-3, with D perhaps matching TRBD2 (7 bases). CDR1 MNHEY and CDR2 SVGAGI come from the germline V gene. The CDR3 covers 15 residues. Trimming left V 0 bases short and J 5 bases short, with 12 bases between.

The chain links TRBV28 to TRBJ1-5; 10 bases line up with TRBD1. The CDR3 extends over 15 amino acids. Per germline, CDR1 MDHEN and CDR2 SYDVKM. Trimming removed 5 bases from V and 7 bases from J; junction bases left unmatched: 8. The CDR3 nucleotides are TGTGCCAGCAGTGACCCCCCGACAGGGGGCCAGCCCCAGCATTTT. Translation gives CASSDPPTGGQPQHF.

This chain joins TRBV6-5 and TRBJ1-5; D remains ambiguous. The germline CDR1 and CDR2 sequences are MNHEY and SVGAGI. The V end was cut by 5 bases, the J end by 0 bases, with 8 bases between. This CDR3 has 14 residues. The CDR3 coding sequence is TGTGCCAGCAGTCCCAGGTATAGCAATCAGCCCCAGCATTTT. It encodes CASSPRYSNQPQHF.

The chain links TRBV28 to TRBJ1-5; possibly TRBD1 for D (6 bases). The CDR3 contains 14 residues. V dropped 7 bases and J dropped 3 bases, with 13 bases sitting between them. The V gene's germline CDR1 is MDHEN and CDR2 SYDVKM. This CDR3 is CASIFRGYNQPQHF. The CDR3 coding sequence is TGTGCCAGCATTTTCAGGGGATACAATCAGCCCCAGCATTTT.

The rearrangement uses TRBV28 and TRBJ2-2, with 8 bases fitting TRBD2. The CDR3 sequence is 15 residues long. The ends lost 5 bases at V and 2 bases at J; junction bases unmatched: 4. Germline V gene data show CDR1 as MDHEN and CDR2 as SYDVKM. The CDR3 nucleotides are TGTGCCAGCAGTCCGGGGGGGATAAACACCGGGGAGCTGTTTTTT. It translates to CASSPGGINTGELFF.

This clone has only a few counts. As DNA, the CDR3 is TGTGCCAGCAGCCAAGGCGGGACAGATACGCAGTATTTT. Protein: CASSQGGTDTQYF. This chain connects TRBV14 to TRBJ2-3; a possible D gene is TRBD2 (5 bases). V gave up 1 base and J gave up 3 bases, with 5 bases separating them. The CDR3 extends over 13 amino acids. CDR1 is SGHDN, CDR2 FVKESK, per germline.

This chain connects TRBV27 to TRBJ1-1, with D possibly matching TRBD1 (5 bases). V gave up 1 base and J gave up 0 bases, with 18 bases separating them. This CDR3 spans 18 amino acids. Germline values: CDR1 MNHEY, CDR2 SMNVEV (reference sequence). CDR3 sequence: CASSLLSPGGGMNTEAFF. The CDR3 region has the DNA TGTGCCAGCAGTTTATTGTCACCCGGGGGTGGGATGAACACTGAAGCTTTCTTT.

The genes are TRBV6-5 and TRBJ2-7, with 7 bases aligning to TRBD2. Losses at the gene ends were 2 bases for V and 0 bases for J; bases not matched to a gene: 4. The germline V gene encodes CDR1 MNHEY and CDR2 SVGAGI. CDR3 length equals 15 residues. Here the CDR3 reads CASSYGRGSSYEQYF. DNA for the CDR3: TGTGCCAGCAGTTACGGGCGGGGGAGCTCCTACGAGCAGTACTTC.

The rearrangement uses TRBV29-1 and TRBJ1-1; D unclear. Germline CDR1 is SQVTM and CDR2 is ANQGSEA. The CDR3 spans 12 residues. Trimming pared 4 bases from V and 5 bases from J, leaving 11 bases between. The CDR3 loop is CSVVVGWTEAFF. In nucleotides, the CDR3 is TGCAGCGTTGTGGTCGGGTGGACTGAAGCTTTCTTT.

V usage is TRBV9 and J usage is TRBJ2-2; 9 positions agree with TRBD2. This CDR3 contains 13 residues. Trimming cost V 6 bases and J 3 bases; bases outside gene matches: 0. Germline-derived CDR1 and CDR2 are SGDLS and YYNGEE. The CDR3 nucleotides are TGTGCCAGCAAGCGGGGGGACACCGGGGAGCTGTTTTTT. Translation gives CASKRGDTGELFF.

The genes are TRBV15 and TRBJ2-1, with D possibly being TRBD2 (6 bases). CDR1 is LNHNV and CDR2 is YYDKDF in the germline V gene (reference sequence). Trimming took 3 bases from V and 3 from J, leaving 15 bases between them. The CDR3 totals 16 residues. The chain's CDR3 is CATSRDIAVLYNEQFF. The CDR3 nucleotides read TGTGCCACCAGCAGGGATATAGCGGTACTCTACAATGAGCAGTTCTTC.

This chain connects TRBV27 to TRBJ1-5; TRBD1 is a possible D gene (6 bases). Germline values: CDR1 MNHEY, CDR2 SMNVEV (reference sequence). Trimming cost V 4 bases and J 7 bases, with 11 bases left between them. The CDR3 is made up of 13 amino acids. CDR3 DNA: TGTGCCAGCAGTTGGGACATTAGACAGCCCCAGCATTTT. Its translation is CASSWDIRQPQHF.